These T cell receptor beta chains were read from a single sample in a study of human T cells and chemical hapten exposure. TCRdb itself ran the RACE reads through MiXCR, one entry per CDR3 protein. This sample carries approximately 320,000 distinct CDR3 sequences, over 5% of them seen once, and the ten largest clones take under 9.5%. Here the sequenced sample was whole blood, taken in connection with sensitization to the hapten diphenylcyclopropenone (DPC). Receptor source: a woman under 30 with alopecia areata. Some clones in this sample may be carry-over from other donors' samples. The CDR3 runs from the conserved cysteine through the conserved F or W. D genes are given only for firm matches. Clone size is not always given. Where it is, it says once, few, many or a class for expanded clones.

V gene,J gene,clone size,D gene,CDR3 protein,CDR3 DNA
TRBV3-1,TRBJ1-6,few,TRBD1,CASSRGQGQDSPLHF,TGTGCCAGCAGCCGGGGACAGGGTCAAGATTCACCCCTCCACTTT
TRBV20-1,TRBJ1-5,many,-,CSAHGRDEGQPQHF,TGCAGTGCTCACGGCCGGGACGAAGGTCAGCCCCAGCATTTT
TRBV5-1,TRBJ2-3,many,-,CASSLGRSRGTQYF,TGCGCCAGCAGCTTGGGGCGCTCCCGGGGTACGCAGTATTTT
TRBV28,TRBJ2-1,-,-,CASSSGDDNEQFF,TGTGCCAGCAGTTCTGGTGACGACAATGAGCAGTTCTTC
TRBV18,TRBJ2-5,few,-,CASSPSLGKGEWDTETQYF,TGTGCCAGCTCACCGTCTTTGGGGAAAGGGGAATGGGATACGGAGACCCAGTACTTC
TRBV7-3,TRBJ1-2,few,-,CASSLGSGTAYGYTF,TGTGCCAGCAGCTTAGGTTCAGGGACGGCCTATGGCTACACCTTC
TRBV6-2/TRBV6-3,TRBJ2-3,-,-,CASSIGGLTDTQYF,TGTGCCAGCAGCATCGGGGGCCTGACAGATACGCAGTATTTT
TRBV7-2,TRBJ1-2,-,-,CASSRLTGPINYGYTF,TGTGCCAGCAGCCGGCTGACTGGACCCATTAACTATGGCTACACCTTC
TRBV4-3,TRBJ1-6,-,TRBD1,CASSQDRGGLGTGNNSPLHF,TGCGCCAGCAGCCAAGATCGTGGGGGTTTGGGGACAGGGAATAATTCACCCCTCCACTTT
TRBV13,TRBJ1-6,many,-,CASSLGTGMGSPLHF,TGTGCCAGCAGCTTAGGAACAGGGATGGGTTCACCCCTCCACTTT
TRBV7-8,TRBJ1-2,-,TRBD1,CASSLETGGTGYGYTF,TGTGCCAGCAGCTTGGAGACAGGGGGGACGGGATATGGCTACACCTTC
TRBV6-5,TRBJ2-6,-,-,CASSLDGPGSGANVLTF,TGTGCCAGCAGTTTGGATGGGCCTGGCTCTGGGGCCAACGTCCTGACTTTC
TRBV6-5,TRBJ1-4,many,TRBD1,CASSRTGREKLFF,TGTGCCAGCAGCAGGACAGGGCGTGAAAAACTGTTTTTT
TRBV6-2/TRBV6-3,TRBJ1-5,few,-,CASSYSGVGQPQHF,TGTGCCAGCAGTTACTCGGGGGTAGGGCAGCCCCAGCATTTT